Below, 24 T cell receptor beta chains from the same sample are listed, as sequenced in a study of blood T cell repertoires in COVID-19. TCRdb's table, derived via immunoSEQ multiplex PCR, lists solely in-frame clones and lacks some. Here the sample spans some 30,000 clones, almost 90% being singletons. The sample comprised peripheral blood. Receptor source: a human donor with active COVID-19. The donor label of this sample is uncertain.

The CDR3 region is CASTNRVLGEGGEKLFF. The CDR3 DNA reads as TGTGCCAGCACTAACCGGGTATTGGGGGAGGGTGGGGAAAAACTGTTTTTT. The chain is built from TRBV6-4 and TRBJ1-4, with a weak D call TRBD1 (5 bases). Germline V lookup: CDR1 MRHNA, CDR2 SNTAGT. Trimming took 7 bases from V and 8 from J, leaving 26 bases between them. The CDR3 runs to 17 residues.

This CDR3 reads CASSSGGLGNSPLHF. DNA of the CDR3: TGTGCCAGCAGCAGTGGGGGGTTGGGGAATTCACCCCTCCACTTT. The chain links TRBV5-4 to TRBJ1-6; TRBD1 is a possible D gene (5 bases). V shed 4 bases and J shed 7 bases, with 15 bases lying between them. This CDR3 has 15 amino acids. The germline V gene encodes CDR1 SGHNT and CDR2 YYREEE (reference sequence). Supplemented by reference TRBV5-4 and TRBJ1-6, the full variable domain reads ETGVTQSPTHLIKTRGQQVTLRCSSQSGHNTVSWYQQALGQGPQFIFQYYREEENGRGNFPPRFSGLQFPNYSSELNVNALELDDSALYLCASSSGGLGNSPLHFGNGTRLTVT.

This clone has only one observation. The V call is TRBV7-3, the J call TRBJ2-3; TRBD2 matches at 13 bases. Germline CDR1 is SGHTA and CDR2 is FQGTGA. J lost 0 bases, V lost 6 bases, and 3 bases had no gene match. The CDR3 runs 16 residues. The CDR3: CASRTGLAGSTDTQYF. CDR3 coding DNA: TGTGCCAGCAGGACGGGACTAGCGGGGAGCACAGATACGCAGTATTTT.

The rearrangement uses TRBV27 and TRBJ2-7, with 9 positions matching TRBD2. The CDR3 extends over 15 amino acids. The J segment lost 4 bases and the V segment lost 1 base, leaving 5 bases of the junction unmatched. Germline V gives CDR1 MNHEY, CDR2 SMNVEV (reference sequence). In DNA form, the CDR3 reads TGTGCCAGCAGTTTATTGCCTAGCGGGGAGTACGAGCAGTACTTC. Translation: CASSLLPSGEYEQYF.

This chain joins TRBV5-6 and TRBJ1-1, with 8 bases that match TRBD1. V gave up 0 bases and J gave up 11 bases; unmatched junction bases: 9. The CDR3 extends over 14 amino acids. Germline CDR1 is SGHDT and CDR2 is YYEEEE. CDR3 amino acids: CASSLGTGLAGAFF. The DNA for the CDR3 is TGTGCCAGCAGCTTGGGGACAGGGTTAGCAGGGGCTTTCTTT.

Here the CDR3 DNA reads TGTGCCAGTCGACTAGGAGCCTCCTACGAGCAGTACTTC. Its protein is CASRLGASYEQYF. V gene TRBV25-1 combines with J gene TRBJ2-7; the D gene is possibly TRBD2 (6 bases). The germline V gene has CDR1 MGHDK and CDR2 SYGVNS. This CDR3 comprises 13 residues. The V and J ends lost 9 bases and 0 bases respectively, with 12 bases between them.

This rearrangement joins TRBV7-9 to TRBJ2-7, with TRBD1 matching 10 bases. Germline-derived CDR1 and CDR2 are SEHNR and FQNEAQ (reference sequence). V gave up 5 bases and J gave up 4 bases; unmatched junction bases: 8. CDR3 size: 15 residues. In nucleotides, the CDR3 is TGTGCCAGCAGCGCAACCGGGACAGGGGATTACGAGCAGTACTTC. Its translation is CASSATGTGDYEQYF.

The CDR3: CASSTGGAWNSPLHF. The CDR3 DNA is TGTGCCAGCAGCACGGGGGGGGCGTGGAATTCACCCCTCCACTTT. This chain links TRBV7-9 with TRBJ1-6; weak D call: TRBD1 (6 bases). The germline CDR1 and CDR2 sequences are SEHNR and FQNEAQ (reference sequence). The CDR3 length is 15 residues. V lost 5 bases, J lost 7 bases, and 15 bases lay in between.

The V call is TRBV2, the J call TRBJ2-7; D is unclear. CDR1 is SNHLY and CDR2 is FYNNEI in the germline V gene. Trimming took 7 bases from V and 2 from J, leaving 12 bases between them. The CDR3 extends over 13 amino acids. For the CDR3, the DNA is TGTGCCAGCAAAGGCGTCAGCGCCTACGAGCAGTACTTC. Amino acids: CASKGVSAYEQYF.

This clone was seen once. The genes are TRBV5-1 and TRBJ2-1; D may be TRBD1 (6 bases). The CDR3 length is 16 residues. Between the trimmed V and J ends, which lost 6 bases and 7 bases, there was a span of 23 bases. The germline CDR1 and CDR2 sequences are SGHRS and YFSETQ. The CDR3 loop is CASNVQWGRSENEQFF. The CDR3, as DNA: TGCGCCAGCAACGTCCAGTGGGGGCGATCGGAGAATGAGCAGTTCTTC. Complete variable domain (other parts from reference TRBV5-1 and TRBJ2-1): KAGVTQTPRYLIKTRGQQVTLSCSPISGHRSVSWYQQTPGQGLQFLFEYFSETQRNKGNFPGRFSGRQFSNSRSEMNVSTLELGDSALYLCASNVQWGRSENEQFFGPGTRLTVL.

The rearrangement joins TRBV9 to TRBJ2-2; TRBD1 matches at 8 bases. CDR1 and CDR2 from the germline V gene are SGDLS and YYNGEE. Trimming took 3 bases from V and 8 from J; bases not matched to a gene: 3. CDR3 length: 13 residues. The CDR3 DNA reads as TGTGCCAGCAGCGGGACAGGGATGGGGGAGCTGTTTTTT. It translates to CASSGTGMGELFF.

V gene TRBV29-1 combines with J gene TRBJ1-1, with no clear D. V was pared by 4 bases and J by 1 base, with 4 bases between. CDR3 size: 11 residues. Germline V lookup: CDR1 SQVTM, CDR2 ANQGSEA. The CDR3 coding sequence is TGCAGCGTTGTCCGGAACACTGAAGCTTTCTTT. It translates to CSVVRNTEAFF.

The CDR3 nucleotides are TGTGCCAGCAGCTTAGTTAGAGGGAGAGACACCGGGGAGCTGTTTTTT. Translation gives CASSLVRGRDTGELFF. The chain couples TRBV7-9 to TRBJ2-2, with D perhaps matching TRBD2 (5 bases). V lost 1 base to trimming and J lost 3 bases, with 12 bases between them. Germline lookup yields CDR1 SEHNR and CDR2 FQNEAQ (reference sequence). This CDR3 comprises 16 residues.

The V call is TRBV2, the J call TRBJ2-3; TRBD1 matches 8 bases. The CDR3 consists of 15 residues. V shed 6 bases and J 4 bases; nucleotides not matched to a gene: 9. The germline V gene has CDR1 SNHLY and CDR2 FYNNEI. The CDR3 is CASREPGGSSDTQYF. Written as DNA, the CDR3 is TGTGCCAGCAGGGAGCCAGGGGGCAGCTCAGATACGCAGTATTTT.

This chain connects TRBV7-6 to TRBJ2-5, with D possibly being TRBD1 (6 bases). Germline lookup yields CDR1 SGHVS and CDR2 FNYEAQ. The CDR3 has 15 residues. Trimming left V 5 bases short and J 4 bases short, with 17 bases between. The chain's CDR3 is CASSLGQGLRETQYF. The CDR3, as DNA: TGTGCCAGCAGCCTGGGTCAGGGGCTCCGAGAGACCCAGTACTTC.

This clone occurred once. The gene calls are TRBV19 and TRBJ1-3; 8 nucleotides match TRBD1. J lost 4 bases, V lost 5 bases, and 7 bases had no gene match. The CDR3 loop spans 15 amino acids. Germline V CDR1 and CDR2: LNHDA, SQIVND (reference sequence). CDR3 loop: CASSPGTGRGNTIYF. CDR3 sequence (DNA): TGTGCCAGTAGTCCCGGGACAGGAAGAGGAAACACCATATATTTT.

The J gene is TRBJ1-2, the V gene TRBV7-9; 7 nucleotides match TRBD1. Trimming removed 1 base from V and 5 bases from J; junction bases left unmatched: 4. The CDR3 spans 14 residues. Germline V gene sequence: CDR1 SEHNR, CDR2 FQNEAQ (reference sequence). The CDR3 loop reads CASSLGGQRYGYTF. For the CDR3, the DNA is TGTGCCAGCAGCTTAGGGGGACAGCGTTATGGCTACACCTTC.

The chain uses TRBV6-5 and TRBJ1-2; D might be TRBD1 (5 bases). This CDR3 has 13 amino acids. Per germline, CDR1 MNHEY and CDR2 SVGAGI. Deletions cut 3 bases from V and 10 bases from J, with 15 bases between. The CDR3 region is CASSYEAGSAYTF. CDR3 DNA: TGTGCCAGCAGTTATGAGGCAGGGTCGGCCTACACCTTC.

The rearrangement uses TRBV10-3 and TRBJ2-2; D is uncertain. CDR1 and CDR2 from the germline V gene are ENHRY and SYGVKD. The CDR3 spans 15 residues. Trimming left V 0 bases short and J 5 bases short, with 10 bases between. The CDR3 sequence is CAISESQTGTGELFF. CDR3 DNA: TGTGCCATCAGTGAGTCTCAGACGGGTACCGGGGAGCTGTTTTTT.

J is TRBJ1-1 and V is TRBV29-1; 8 nucleotides match TRBD1. The junction had 4 bases not matched to a gene; V was cut back by 7 bases and J by 0 bases. The CDR3 extends over 13 amino acids. Germline V gene sequence: CDR1 SQVTM, CDR2 ANQGSEA. For the CDR3, the DNA is TGCAGCGGCCTGACAGGGGTGAACACTGAAGCTTTCTTT. Encoded protein: CSGLTGVNTEAFF.

This clone is a singleton in its sample. The J gene is TRBJ1-2, the V gene TRBV28; a weak D match, TRBD1 (6 bases). The CDR3 length is 12 residues. Trimming left V 5 bases short and J 2 bases short, with 6 bases between. Germline CDR1 is MDHEN and CDR2 is SYDVKM. CDR3: CASSQGNYGYTF. In nucleotides, the CDR3 is TGTGCCAGCAGTCAGGGGAACTATGGCTACACCTTC.

The chain combines TRBV29-1 with TRBJ2-5; D perhaps matches TRBD2 (6 bases). CDR1 is SQVTM, CDR2 ANQGSEA, per germline. V was pared by 3 bases and J by 5 bases, with 16 bases between. CDR3 size: 14 residues. The CDR3 bases are TGCAGCGTTGATGCGGGAAGGGAAGATGAGACCCAGTACTTC. Amino acids: CSVDAGREDETQYF.

This rearrangement joins TRBV7-8 to TRBJ2-2; tentative D call: TRBD2 (7 bases). The CDR3 sequence is 16 residues long. Germline-derived CDR1 and CDR2 are SGHVS and FQNEAQ. With 2 bases removed from V and 0 bases from J, the gap between germline ends came to 10 bases. CDR3 DNA sequence: TGTGCCAGCAGCTTATACGGGGGGCCGAACACCGGGGAGCTGTTTTTT. Its protein product is CASSLYGGPNTGELFF.

The chain uses TRBV5-6 and TRBJ1-2, with D uncertain. Germline loops: CDR1 SGHDT, CDR2 YYEEEE. The CDR3 spans 12 residues. The germline V and J ends were trimmed by 0 bases and 8 bases, with 8 bases remaining between them. In DNA, the CDR3 is TGTGCCAGCAGCTTGGCCCTCGGGGGCTACACCTTC. Translating it yields CASSLALGGYTF.